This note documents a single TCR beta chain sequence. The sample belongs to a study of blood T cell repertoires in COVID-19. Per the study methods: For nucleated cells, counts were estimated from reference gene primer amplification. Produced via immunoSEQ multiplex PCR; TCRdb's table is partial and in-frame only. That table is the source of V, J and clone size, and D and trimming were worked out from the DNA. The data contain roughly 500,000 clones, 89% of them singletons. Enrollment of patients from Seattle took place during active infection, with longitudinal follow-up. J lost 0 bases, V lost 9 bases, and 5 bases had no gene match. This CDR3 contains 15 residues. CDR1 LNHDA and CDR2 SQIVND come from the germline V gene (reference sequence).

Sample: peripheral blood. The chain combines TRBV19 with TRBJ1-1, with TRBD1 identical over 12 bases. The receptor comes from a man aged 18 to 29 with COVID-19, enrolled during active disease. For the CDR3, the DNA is TGTGCCAGCGCCGGGACAGGGGGCTTGAACACTGAAGCTTTCTTT. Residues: CASAGTGGLNTEAFF.